This T cell receptor beta chain was observed in a study of CXCR3-negative and CXCR3-positive naive CD8 T cells. The study made its TRB cDNA libraries by 5' RACE, adding UMI labels. TCRdb re-called the 5' RACE reads; one entry per CDR3 protein, DNA not given. Reported are about 39,000 distinct CDR3 sequences; the ten largest clones contain 1.6%. Germline values: CDR1 MDHEN, CDR2 SYDVKM. The length of the CDR3 is 15 residues. The chain recombines TRBV28 with TRBJ2-7; TCRdb proposes TRBD1, but this gene call is untestable without DNA. The clonotype was recovered from a human donor in good health. Some clones in this sample may be carry-over from other donors' samples. Sequenced: naive CXCR3- CD8+ T cells from blood. Subset here: CD45RO-CCR7+CD27+CD95- naive CD8+ T cells lacking CXCR3 (TNR3-). CDR3 sequence: CASSFSPYTNYEQYF.